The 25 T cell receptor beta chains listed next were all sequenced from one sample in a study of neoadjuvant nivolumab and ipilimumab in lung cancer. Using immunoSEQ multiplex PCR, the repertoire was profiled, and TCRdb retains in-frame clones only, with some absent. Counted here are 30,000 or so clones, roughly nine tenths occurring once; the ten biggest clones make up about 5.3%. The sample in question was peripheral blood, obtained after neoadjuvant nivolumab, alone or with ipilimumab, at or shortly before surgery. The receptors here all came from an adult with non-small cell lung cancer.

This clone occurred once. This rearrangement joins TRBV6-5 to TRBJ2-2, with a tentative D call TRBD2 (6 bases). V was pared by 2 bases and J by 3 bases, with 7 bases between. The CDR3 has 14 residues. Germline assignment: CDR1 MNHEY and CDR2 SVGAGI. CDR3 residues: CASSYGGDTGELFF. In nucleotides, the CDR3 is TGTGCCAGCAGTTACGGAGGGGACACCGGGGAGCTGTTTTTT.

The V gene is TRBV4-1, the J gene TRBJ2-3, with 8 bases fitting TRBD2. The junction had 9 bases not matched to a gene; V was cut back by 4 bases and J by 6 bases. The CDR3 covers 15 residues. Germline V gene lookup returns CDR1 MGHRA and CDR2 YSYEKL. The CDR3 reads CASSLAGGPGDTQYF. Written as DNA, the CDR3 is TGCGCCAGCAGCCTCGCGGGGGGCCCCGGGGATACGCAGTATTTT.

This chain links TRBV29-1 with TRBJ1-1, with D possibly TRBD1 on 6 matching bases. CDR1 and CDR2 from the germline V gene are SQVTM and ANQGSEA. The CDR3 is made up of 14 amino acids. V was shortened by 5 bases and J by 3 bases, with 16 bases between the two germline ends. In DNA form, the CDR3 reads TGCAGCGTTACGAAGACAGGAAGTGACACTGAAGCTTTCTTT. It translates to CSVTKTGSDTEAFF.

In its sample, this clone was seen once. This chain's CDR3 is CASTWAGGYEQYF. In nucleotides, the CDR3 is TGCGCCAGCACCTGGGCAGGGGGCTACGAGCAGTACTTC. The gene calls are TRBV5-1 and TRBJ2-7; 7 bases agree with TRBD1. The trim removed 6 bases at V and 3 bases at J, leaving 6 bases unmatched. Germline V gene lookup returns CDR1 SGHRS and CDR2 YFSETQ. This CDR3 region has 13 residues.

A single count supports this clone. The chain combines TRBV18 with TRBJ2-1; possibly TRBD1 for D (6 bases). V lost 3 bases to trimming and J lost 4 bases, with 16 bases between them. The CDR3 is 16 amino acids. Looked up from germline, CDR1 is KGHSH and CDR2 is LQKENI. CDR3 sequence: CASSPPGQGNYNEQFF. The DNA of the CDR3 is TGTGCCAGCTCACCTCCGGGACAAGGTAATTACAATGAGCAGTTCTTC.

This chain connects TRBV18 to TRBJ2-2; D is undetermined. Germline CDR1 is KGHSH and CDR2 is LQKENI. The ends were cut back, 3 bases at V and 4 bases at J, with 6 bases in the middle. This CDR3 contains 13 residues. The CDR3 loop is CASSPSGTGELFF. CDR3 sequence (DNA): TGTGCCAGCTCACCTTCGGGCACCGGGGAGCTGTTTTTT.

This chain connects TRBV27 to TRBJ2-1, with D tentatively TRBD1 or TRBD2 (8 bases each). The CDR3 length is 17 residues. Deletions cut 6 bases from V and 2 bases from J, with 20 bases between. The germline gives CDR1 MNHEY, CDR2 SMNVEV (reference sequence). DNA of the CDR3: TGTGCCAGCAGCCCACAGGGGGGGGGACTAGCCTACAATGAGCAGTTCTTC. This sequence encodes CASSPQGGGLAYNEQFF.

The CDR3 DNA sequence: TGCGCCAGCAGCTTCTCCGACAAGAACACTGAAGCTTTCTTT. The encoded protein is CASSFSDKNTEAFF. The chain is built from TRBV5-1 and TRBJ1-1; unclear D gene. CDR3 length: 14 amino acids. The germline gives CDR1 SGHRS, CDR2 YFSETQ. V shed 2 bases and J shed 1 base, with 9 bases lying between them. Based on the CDR3 plus reference TRBV5-1 and TRBJ1-1, the full variable domain is KAGVTQTPRYLIKTRGQQVTLSCSPISGHRSVSWYQQTPGQGLQFLFEYFSETQRNKGNFPGRFSGRQFSNSRSEMNVSTLELGDSALYLCASSFSDKNTEAFFGQGTRLTVV.

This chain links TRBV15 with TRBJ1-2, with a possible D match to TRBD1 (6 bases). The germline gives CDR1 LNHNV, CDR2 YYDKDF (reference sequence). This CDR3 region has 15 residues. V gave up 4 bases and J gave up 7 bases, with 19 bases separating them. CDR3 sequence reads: CATSTPRTEWGGYTF. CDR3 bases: TGTGCCACCAGCACCCCCAGGACAGAGTGGGGTGGCTACACCTTC.

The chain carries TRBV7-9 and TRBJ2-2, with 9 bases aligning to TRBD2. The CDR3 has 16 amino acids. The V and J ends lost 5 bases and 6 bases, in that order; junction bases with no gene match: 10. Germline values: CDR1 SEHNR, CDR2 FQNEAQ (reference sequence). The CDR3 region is CASSPFISGGSGELFF. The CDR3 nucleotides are TGTGCCAGCAGCCCTTTTATCAGCGGGGGGTCCGGGGAGCTGTTTTTT.

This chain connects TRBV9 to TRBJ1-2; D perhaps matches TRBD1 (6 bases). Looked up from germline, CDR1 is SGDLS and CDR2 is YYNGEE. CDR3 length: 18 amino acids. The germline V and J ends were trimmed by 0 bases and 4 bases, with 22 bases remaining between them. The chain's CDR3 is CASSVDLEDSGYFYGYTF. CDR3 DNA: TGTGCCAGCAGCGTAGATTTAGAGGACAGCGGTTATTTCTATGGCTACACCTTC.

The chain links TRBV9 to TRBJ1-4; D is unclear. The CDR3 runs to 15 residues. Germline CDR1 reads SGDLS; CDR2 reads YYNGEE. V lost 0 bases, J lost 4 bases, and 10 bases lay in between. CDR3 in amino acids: CASSVAPVDNEKLFF. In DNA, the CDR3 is TGTGCCAGCAGCGTAGCGCCAGTCGATAATGAAAAACTGTTTTTT.

The chain's CDR3 is CASSEGAGDEQFF. The CDR3 nucleotides read TGCGCCAGCTCCGAGGGGGCTGGGGATGAGCAGTTCTTC. The rearrangement uses TRBV10-2 and TRBJ2-1; 7 bases align to TRBD1. J lost 8 bases, V lost 8 bases, and 9 bases had no gene match. Germline V gene sequence: CDR1 WSHSY, CDR2 SAAADI. The CDR3 totals 13 residues.

CDR3 amino acids: CASSLAGQYGYTF. CDR3 nucleotide sequence: TGTGCCAGCAGCTTGGCGGGTCAGTATGGCTACACCTTC. The chain uses TRBV5-4 and TRBJ1-2; D is unclear. This CDR3 has 13 residues. Germline assignment: CDR1 SGHNT and CDR2 YYREEE (reference sequence). With 0 bases removed from V and 5 bases from J, the gap between germline ends came to 8 bases.

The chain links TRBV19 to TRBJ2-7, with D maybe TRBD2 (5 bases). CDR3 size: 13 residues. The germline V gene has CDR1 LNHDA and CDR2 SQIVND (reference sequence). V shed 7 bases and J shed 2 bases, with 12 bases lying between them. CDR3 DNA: TGTGCCAGTAAGAGGACGGGAACCTACGAGCAGTACTTC. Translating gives CASKRTGTYEQYF.

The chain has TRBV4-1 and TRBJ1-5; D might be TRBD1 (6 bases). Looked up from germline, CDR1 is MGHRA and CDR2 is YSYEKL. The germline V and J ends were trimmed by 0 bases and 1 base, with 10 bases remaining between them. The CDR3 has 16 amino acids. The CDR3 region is CASSQEGGGSNQPQHF. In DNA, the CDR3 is TGCGCCAGCAGCCAAGAAGGGGGAGGGAGCAATCAGCCCCAGCATTTT.

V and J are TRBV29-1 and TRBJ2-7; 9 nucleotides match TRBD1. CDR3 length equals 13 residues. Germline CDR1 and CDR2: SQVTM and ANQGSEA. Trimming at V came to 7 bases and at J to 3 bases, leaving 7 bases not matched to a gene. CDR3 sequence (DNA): TGCAGCGCTTGGGGACAGGGAATCTACGAGCAGTACTTC. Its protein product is CSAWGQGIYEQYF.

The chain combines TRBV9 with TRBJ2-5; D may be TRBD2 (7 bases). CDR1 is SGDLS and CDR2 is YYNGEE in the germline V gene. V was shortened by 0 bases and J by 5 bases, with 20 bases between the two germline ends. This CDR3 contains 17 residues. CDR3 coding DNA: TGTGCCAGCAGCGTAGGGGCTTCGGGGGGCGAACCCGAGACCCAGTACTTC. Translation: CASSVGASGGEPETQYF.

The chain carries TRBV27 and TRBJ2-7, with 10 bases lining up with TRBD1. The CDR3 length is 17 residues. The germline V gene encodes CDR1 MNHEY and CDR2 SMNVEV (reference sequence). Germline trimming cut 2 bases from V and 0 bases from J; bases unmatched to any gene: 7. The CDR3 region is CASSLRPGQGYSYEQYF. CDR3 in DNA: TGTGCCAGCAGTTTAAGGCCGGGACAGGGGTACTCCTACGAGCAGTACTTC.

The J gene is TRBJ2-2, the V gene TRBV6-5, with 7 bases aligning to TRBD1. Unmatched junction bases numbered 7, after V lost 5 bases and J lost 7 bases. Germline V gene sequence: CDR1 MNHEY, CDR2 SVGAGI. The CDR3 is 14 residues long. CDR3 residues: CASSPTRTGGELFF. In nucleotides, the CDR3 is TGTGCCAGCAGTCCTACCAGGACAGGCGGGGAGCTGTTTTTT.

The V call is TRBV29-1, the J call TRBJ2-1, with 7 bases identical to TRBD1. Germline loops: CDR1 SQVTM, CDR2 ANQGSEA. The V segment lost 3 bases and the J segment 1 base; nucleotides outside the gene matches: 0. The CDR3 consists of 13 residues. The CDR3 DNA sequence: TGCAGCGTTGACAGGGGGTCCTACAATGAGCAGTTCTTC. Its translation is CSVDRGSYNEQFF.

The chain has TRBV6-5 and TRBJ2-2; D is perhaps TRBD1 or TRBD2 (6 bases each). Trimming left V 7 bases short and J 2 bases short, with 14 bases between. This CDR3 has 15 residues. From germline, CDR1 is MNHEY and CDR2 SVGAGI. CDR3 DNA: TGTGCCAGCAAAGAGTGGGGGGCCAACACCGGGGAGCTGTTTTTT. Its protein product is CASKEWGANTGELFF.

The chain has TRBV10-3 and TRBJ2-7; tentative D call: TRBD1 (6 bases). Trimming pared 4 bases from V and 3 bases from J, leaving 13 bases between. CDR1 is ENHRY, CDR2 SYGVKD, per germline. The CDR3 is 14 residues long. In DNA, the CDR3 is TGTGCCATCAGTGCCCAAACAGGGATCTACGAGCAGTACTTC. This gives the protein CAISAQTGIYEQYF.

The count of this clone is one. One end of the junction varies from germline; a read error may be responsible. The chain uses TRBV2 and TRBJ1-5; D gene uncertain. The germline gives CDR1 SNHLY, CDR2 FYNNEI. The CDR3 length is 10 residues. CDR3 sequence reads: CASSVTTLYF. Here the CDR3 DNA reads TGTGCCAGCAGTGTTACCACCTTGTATTTT.

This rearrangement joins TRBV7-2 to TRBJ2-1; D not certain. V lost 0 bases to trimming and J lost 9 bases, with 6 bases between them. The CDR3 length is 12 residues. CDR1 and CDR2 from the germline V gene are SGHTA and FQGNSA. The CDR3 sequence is CASSLARIEQFF. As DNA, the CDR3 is TGTGCCAGCAGCTTAGCTAGAATTGAGCAGTTCTTC. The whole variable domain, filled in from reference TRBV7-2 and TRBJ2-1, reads GAGVSQSPSNKVTEKGKDVELRCDPISGHTALYWYRQSLGQGLEFLIYFQGNSAPDKSGLPSDRFSAERTGGSVSTLTIQRTQQEDSAVYLCASSLARIEQFFGPGTRLTVL.